This T cell receptor beta chain was recovered during a study of a mutant IDH1 vaccine in newly diagnosed glioma. Overall study context: The study started vaccination 4-6 weeks after radiotherapy alone, or with temozolomide cycles. Earlier treatment was radiotherapy, temozolomide, or both, with most getting both.

Sequencing was performed with immunoSEQ multiplex PCR; in TCRdb, only in-frame clones are kept and a portion is missing. In the table there are about 64,000 clones, 70% to 85% of which are singletons. Time point defined: week 11, during vaccination. Every vaccine dose comprised 300 ug of mutant IDH1 20-mer peptide plus topical imiquimod. The CDR3 runs to 15 residues. Germline assignment: CDR1 MNHNS and CDR2 SASEGT. V trimming: 5 bases; J trimming: 7 bases; junction bases outside the gene matches: 6. As regards this clone: Its cognate antigen is unknown.

V gene TRBV6-1 combines with J gene TRBJ1-4, with 11 bases lining up with TRBD1. This receptor was obtained from a woman between 50 and 59 years old with glioma. The starting material was PBMCs, obtained from a glioma patient whose treatment included an IDH1 peptide vaccine. CDR3 residues: CASSTRTGGLEKLFF. The CDR3 nucleotides are TGTGCCAGCAGTACCCGGACAGGGGGCCTTGAAAAACTGTTTTTT.